This T cell receptor beta chain was identified during a study of cytomegalovirus exposure and HLA in healthy donors. The CDR3 loop spans 16 amino acids. Trimming took 1 base from V and 5 from J; bases not matched to a gene: 9. Looked up from germline, CDR1 is SGHRS and CDR2 is YFSETQ. Whole-study results and caveats: In terms of immune exposure information, only CMV serostatus was available. The study reported that TCR beta sequences accurately predicted HLA-A and HLA-B alleles in most subjects. According to the study, 160 or so TCR beta chains were cytomegalovirus-associated.

With respect to this clone: The antigen is unknown.

Researchers ran the PCR with 60 Vbeta and 13 Jbeta primers. Sequenced by immunoSEQ multiplex PCR; TCRdb stores in-frame clones only, minus some. The sample lists over 150,000 clones; about three quarters were seen once. The rearrangement uses TRBV5-1 and TRBJ2-3; 8 bases align to TRBD2. The sequence came from a woman aged 60-75 years in good health and CMV-seropositive. The sample taken for sequencing was PBMCs. The CDR3 spells CASSLPSGGREDTQYF. DNA for the CDR3: TGCGCCAGCAGCTTGCCGAGCGGGGGCCGGGAAGATACGCAGTATTTT.